This T cell receptor beta chain stems from a study of T cell responses to AZD1222 COVID-19 vaccine. The CDR3 has 13 residues. The germline V gene has CDR1 KGHSH and CDR2 LQKENI. Trimming left V 1 base short and J 8 bases short, with 9 bases between. Regarding the study as a whole: Close to half of all spike-specific TCRs reportedly target regions of the variants that are unmutated. There were mostly white British donors and more females than males, and clonal diversity was possibly underestimated. Vaccine-associated CD4 TCRs ranged over spike, dominating at 160-218 and 743-854.

On this clone: The antigen remains unidentified.

The method was immunoSEQ multiplex PCR; TCRdb's version includes in-frame clones alone and lacks a portion of them. Here the sample spans 150,000 to 200,000 clones, approximately 91% being singletons. V and J are TRBV18 and TRBJ2-1; D possibly matches TRBD1 or TRBD2 (5 bases each). The source of this sequence is an adult who received the AZD1222 COVID-19 vaccine. The specimen comprised peripheral blood, sampled 28 days after the second AZD1222 dose. The CDR3 here is CASSPRSGHEQFF. CDR3 DNA sequence: TGTGCCAGCTCACCACGATCGGGGCATGAGCAGTTCTTC.